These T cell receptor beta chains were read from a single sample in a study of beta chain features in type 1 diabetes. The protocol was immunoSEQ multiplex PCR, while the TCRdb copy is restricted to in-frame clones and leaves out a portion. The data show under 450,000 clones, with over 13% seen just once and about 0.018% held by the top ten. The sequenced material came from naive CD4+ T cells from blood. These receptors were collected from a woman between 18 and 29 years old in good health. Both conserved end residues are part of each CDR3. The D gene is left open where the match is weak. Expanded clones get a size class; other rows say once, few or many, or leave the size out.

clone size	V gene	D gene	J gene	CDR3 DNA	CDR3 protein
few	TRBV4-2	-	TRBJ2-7	TGTGCCAGCAGCCAAGGGCTTGCGGGACCCTACGAGCAGTACTTC	CASSQGLAGPYEQYF
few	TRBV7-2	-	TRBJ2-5	TGTGCCAGCAGCCCCCAGGGACAAAAAGAGACCCAGTACTTC	CASSPQGQKETQYF
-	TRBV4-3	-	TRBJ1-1	TGCGCCAGCAGCCAAGATCGTACGGGGAACACTGAAGCTTTCTTT	CASSQDRTGNTEAFF
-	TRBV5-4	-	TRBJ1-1	TGTGCCAGCAGCTTGGGATGGAGGGACGCGAACACTGAAGCTTTCTTT	CASSLGWRDANTEAFF
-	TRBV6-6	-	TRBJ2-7	TGTGCCAGCACCCCTAGCTATAGCTACGAGCAGTACTTC	CASTPSYSYEQYF
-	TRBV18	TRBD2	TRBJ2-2	TGTGCCAGCTCACCACCGAATCTAGCGGGACTCACCGGGGAGCTGTTTTTT	CASSPPNLAGLTGELFF
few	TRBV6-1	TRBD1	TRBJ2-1	TGTGCCAGCAGTGAACCGGGACAGGGGGCAATTGAGCAGTTCTTC	CASSEPGQGAIEQFF
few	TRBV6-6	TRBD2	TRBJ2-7	TGTGCCAGCAGACCTGCCGGGACGGGAGGTTTATACGAGCAGTACTTC	CASRPAGTGGLYEQYF
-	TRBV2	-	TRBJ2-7	TGTGCCAGCAGTGGCAGCTCCTACGAGCAGTACTTC	CASSGSSYEQYF
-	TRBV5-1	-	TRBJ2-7	TGCGCCAGCAGCTTGGCCGAGAGCTACGAGCAGTACTTC	CASSLAESYEQYF
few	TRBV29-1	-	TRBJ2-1	TGCAGCGTCGGACTGACTTACAATGAGCAGTTCTTC	CSVGLTYNEQFF
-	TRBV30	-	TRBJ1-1	TGTGCCTGGAGTGTAATGATGCAGATGAACACTGAAGCTTTCTTT	CAWSVMMQMNTEAFF
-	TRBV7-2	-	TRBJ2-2	TGTGCCAGCAGCCTCCGTCGGGGAGCCGGGGAGCTGTTTTTT	CASSLRRGAGELFF
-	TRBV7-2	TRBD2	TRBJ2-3	TGTGCCAGCAGCGGTAGACTAGCGGGAGGGCGGGATACGCAGTATTTT	CASSGRLAGGRDTQYF
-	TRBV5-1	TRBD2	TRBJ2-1	TGCGCCAGCAGCTTGGGACTAGCGGGAGGTGTTGAGCAGTTCTTC	CASSLGLAGGVEQFF
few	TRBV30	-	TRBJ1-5	TGTGCCTGGAGTGCCCCACCGGGAGGAGCCCATCAGCCCCAGCATTTT	CAWSAPPGGAHQPQHF
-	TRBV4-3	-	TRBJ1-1	TGCGCCAGCAGCCAAGGGGTGGAGAGGAACACTGAAGCTTTCTTT	CASSQGVERNTEAFF
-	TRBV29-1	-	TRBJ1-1	TGCAGCGATCAGAGGGTGGGGAGGCCTGAAGCTTTCTTT	CSDQRVGRPEAFF
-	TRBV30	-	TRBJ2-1	TGTGCCTGGAGTTTCCAGGGTCATGAGCAGTTCTTC	CAWSFQGHEQFF
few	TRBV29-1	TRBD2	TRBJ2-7	TGCAGCGTTTTGACTAGCAGAGGGTACGAGCAGTACTTC	CSVLTSRGYEQYF
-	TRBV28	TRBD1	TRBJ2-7	TGTGCCAGCAGAGCAGGGACAGACTACGAGCAGTACTTC	CASRAGTDYEQYF
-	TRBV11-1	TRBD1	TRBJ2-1	TGTGCCAGCTGGGACAGCGGACGGTGGGATGAGCAGTTCTTC	CASWDSGRWDEQFF
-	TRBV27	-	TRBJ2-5	TGTGCCAGCAGAAGGCAGGGGCAAGAGACCCAGTACTTC	CASRRQGQETQYF
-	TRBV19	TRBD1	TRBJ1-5	TGTGCCAGCTACCCCCGGGACAGCTCTAATCAGCCCCAGCATTTT	CASYPRDSSNQPQHF
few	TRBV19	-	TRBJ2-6	TGTGCCAGTACCTCGCGGGGAAGTGGGGCCAACGTCCTGACTTTC	CASTSRGSGANVLTF
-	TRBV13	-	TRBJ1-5	TGTGCCAGCGGCTCGGGGGGGCAGAATCAGCCCCAGCATTTT	CASGSGGQNQPQHF
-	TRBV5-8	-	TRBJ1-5	TGTGCCAGCAGCGACAGATTCGGGGGGGGGAGTAATCAGCCCCAGCATTTT	CASSDRFGGGSNQPQHF
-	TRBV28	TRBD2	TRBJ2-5	TGTGCCAGCAGTTTACGTTTGGGAGCGGGAGCGGAGACCCAGTACTTC	CASSLRLGAGAETQYF
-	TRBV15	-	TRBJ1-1	TGTGCCACCAGCAGAGCCTTGACAGTTAACACTGAAGCTTTCTTT	CATSRALTVNTEAFF
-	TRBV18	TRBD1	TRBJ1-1	TGTGCCAGCTCACGACAGGGGGCGAATTCGAACACTGAAGCTTTCTTT	CASSRQGANSNTEAFF
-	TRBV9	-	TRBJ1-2	TGTGCCAGCAGCCCCAGGGTGGTATATGGCTACACCTTC	CASSPRVVYGYTF
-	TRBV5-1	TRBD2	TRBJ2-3	TGCGCCAGCAGCTTGGGTCTAGCGGGGAGCACAGATACGCAGTATTTT	CASSLGLAGSTDTQYF
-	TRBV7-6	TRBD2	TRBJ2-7	TGTGCCAGCAGCCCCGTCCCGCGCGGGAGTAGATTGTACGAGCAGTACTTC	CASSPVPRGSRLYEQYF
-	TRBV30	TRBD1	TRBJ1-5	TGTGCCTGGAGTAAGGGACAGGGTTATCAGCCCCAGCATTTT	CAWSKGQGYQPQHF
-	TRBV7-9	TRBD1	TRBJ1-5	TGTGCCAGCAGCTTTAGACAGGGGCAAAATCAGCCCCAGCATTTT	CASSFRQGQNQPQHF
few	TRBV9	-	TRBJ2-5	TGTGCCAGCAGCCCCCGCCCAGGACAGAATTGGTACCAAGAGACCCAGTACTTC	CASSPRPGQNWYQETQYF
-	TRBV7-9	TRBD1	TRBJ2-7	TGTGCCAGCAGCCCAAGGGGGCAGCCGTACGAGCAGTACTTC	CASSPRGQPYEQYF
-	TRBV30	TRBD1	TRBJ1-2	TGTGCCTTAGAAAGACAGGGTAACTATGGCTACACCTTC	CALERQGNYGYTF
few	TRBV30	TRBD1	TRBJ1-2	TGTGCCTGGAGTGACCCGCGGACAGGGTATGGCTACACCTTC	CAWSDPRTGYGYTF
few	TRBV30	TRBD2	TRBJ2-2	TGTGCCTGCACTAGCGGGAGACGGACCGGGGAGCTGTTTTTT	CACTSGRRTGELFF
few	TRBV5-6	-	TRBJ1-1	TGTGCCAGCAGACCGGTCTCGACAGAATATGAAGCTTTCTTT	CASRPVSTEYEAFF
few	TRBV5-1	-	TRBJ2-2	TGCGCCAGCAGCCTTAGCCGGGAGCTGTTTTTT	CASSLSRELFF
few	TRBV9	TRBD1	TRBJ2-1	TGTGCCAGCAGCCCCCTCGGACAGGACTCCTACAATGAGCAGTTCTTC	CASSPLGQDSYNEQFF
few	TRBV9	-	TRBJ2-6	TGTGCCAGCAGCGCTCCTATTGGGGCCAACGTCCTGACTTTC	CASSAPIGANVLTF
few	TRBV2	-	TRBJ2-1	TGTGCCAGCAGTGAATCCCGGGACAATGAGCAGTTCTTC	CASSESRDNEQFF
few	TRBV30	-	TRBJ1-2	TGTGCCTGGAGTACAGGTTCGAGGGGCTACACCTTC	CAWSTGSRGYTF
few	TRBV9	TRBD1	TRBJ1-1	TGTGCCAGCAGCAGCCGGGACAGCCCTGAAGCTTTCTTT	CASSSRDSPEAFF
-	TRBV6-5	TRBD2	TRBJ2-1	TGTGCCAGCAGTCGTAGCGGGAGGCTCAATGAGCAGTTCTTC	CASSRSGRLNEQFF
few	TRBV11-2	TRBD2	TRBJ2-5	TGTGCCAGCTCCCGAGGCAGGCTAGCGGGAGTCGGGGAGACCCAGTACTTC	CASSRGRLAGVGETQYF
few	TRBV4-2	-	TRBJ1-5	TGTGCCAGCAGCCAAGTCCGGTCCTATCAGCCCCAGCATTTT	CASSQVRSYQPQHF
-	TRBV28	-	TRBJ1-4	TGTGCCAGCAGCCTAAGGGGTGAAAAACTGTTTTTT	CASSLRGEKLFF
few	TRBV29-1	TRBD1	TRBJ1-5	TGCAGCGTTGAGGAAGGGGGCGCGGGGAATCAGCCCCAGCATTTT	CSVEEGGAGNQPQHF
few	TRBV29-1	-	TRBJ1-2	TGCAGCGTTGTACGGAGTAACTATGGCTACACCTTC	CSVVRSNYGYTF
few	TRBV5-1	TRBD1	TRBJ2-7	TGCGCCAGCAGCGTGGGACAGCCCACCTACGAGCAGTACTTC	CASSVGQPTYEQYF
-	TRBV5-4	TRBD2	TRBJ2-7	TGTGCCAGCAGCGCCGGGACTAGCCTTTACTTC	CASSAGTSLYF
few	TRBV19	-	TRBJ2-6	TGTGCCAGTTCGGACGGAGGCTCTGGGGCCAACGTCCTGACTTTC	CASSDGGSGANVLTF
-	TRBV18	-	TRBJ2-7	TGTGCCAGCTCCCCCGACGCGGGGAAGGGGAGGTACGAGCAGTACTTC	CASSPDAGKGRYEQYF
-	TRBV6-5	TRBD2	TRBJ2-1	TGTGCCAGCAGTTACGCCGGGACTAGCGGTAACAATGAGCAGTTCTTC	CASSYAGTSGNNEQFF
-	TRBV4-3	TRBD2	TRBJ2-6	TGCGCCAGCAGCCTCGGGACTAGCGGGAGTTCTGGGGCCAACGTCCTGACTTTC	CASSLGTSGSSGANVLTF